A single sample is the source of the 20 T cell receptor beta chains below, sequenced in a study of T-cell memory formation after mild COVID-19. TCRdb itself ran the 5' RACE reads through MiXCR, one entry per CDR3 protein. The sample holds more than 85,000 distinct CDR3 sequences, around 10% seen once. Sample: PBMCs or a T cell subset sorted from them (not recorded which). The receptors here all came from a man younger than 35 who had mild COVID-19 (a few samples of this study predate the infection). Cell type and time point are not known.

CDR3 DNA: TGTGCCAGCAGCTTGGTTACGGCCGATGGGGAGCTGTTTTTT. The encoded protein is CASSLVTADGELFF. V gene TRBV5-4 combines with J gene TRBJ2-2; D not certain. There are 14 residues in the CDR3. Trimming removed 0 bases from V and 8 bases from J, with 11 bases in between. Germline values: CDR1 SGHNT, CDR2 YYREEE (reference sequence).

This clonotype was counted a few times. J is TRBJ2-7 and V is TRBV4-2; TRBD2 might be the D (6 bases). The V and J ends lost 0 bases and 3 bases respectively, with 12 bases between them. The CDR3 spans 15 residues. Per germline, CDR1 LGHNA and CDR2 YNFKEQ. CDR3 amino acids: CASSQDRGGGYEQYF. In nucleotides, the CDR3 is TGTGCCAGCAGCCAAGATCGGGGAGGTGGCTACGAGCAGTACTTC.

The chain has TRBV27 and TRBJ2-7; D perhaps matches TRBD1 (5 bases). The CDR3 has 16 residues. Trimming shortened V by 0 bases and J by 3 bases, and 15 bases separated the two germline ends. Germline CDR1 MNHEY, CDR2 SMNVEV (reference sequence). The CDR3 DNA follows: TGTGCCAGCAGTTTATCGCAGGACACAAACCTCTACGAGCAGTACGTC. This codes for CASSLSQDTNLYEQYV.

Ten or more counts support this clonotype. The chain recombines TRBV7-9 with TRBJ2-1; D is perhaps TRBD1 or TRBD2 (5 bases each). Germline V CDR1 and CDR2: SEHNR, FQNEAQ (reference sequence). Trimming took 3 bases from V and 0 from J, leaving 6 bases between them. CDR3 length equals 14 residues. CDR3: CASSFGASYNEQFF. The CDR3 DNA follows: TGTGCCAGCAGCTTCGGGGCCTCCTACAATGAGCAGTTCTTC.

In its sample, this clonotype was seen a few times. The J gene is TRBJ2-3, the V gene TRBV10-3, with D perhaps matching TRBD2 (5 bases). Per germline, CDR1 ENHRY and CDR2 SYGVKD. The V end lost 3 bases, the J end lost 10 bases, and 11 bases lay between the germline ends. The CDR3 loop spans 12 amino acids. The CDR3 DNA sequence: TGTGCCATCAGTGAACAACTAGTAGCGCAGTATTTT. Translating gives CAISEQLVAQYF.

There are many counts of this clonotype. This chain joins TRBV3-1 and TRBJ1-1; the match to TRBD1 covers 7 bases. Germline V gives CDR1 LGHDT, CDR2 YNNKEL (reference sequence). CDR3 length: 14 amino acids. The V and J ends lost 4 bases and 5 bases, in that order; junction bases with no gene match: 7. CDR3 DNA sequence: TGTGCCAGCAGCCCCCGACAGGGTTGGACTGAAGCTTTCTTT. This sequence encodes CASSPRQGWTEAFF.

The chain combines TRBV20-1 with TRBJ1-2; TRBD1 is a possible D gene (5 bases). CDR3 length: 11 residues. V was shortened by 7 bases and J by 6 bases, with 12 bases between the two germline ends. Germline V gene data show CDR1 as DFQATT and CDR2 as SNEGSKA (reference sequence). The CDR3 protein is CSVPGLNGYTF. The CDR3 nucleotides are TGCAGTGTACCGGGACTCAATGGCTACACCTTC.

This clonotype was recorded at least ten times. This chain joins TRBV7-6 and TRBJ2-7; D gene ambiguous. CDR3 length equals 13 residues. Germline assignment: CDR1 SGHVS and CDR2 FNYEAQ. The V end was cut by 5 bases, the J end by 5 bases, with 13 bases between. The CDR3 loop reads CASSPSRLNEQYF. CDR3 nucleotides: TGTGCCAGCAGCCCCAGTCGGCTTAACGAGCAGTACTTC.

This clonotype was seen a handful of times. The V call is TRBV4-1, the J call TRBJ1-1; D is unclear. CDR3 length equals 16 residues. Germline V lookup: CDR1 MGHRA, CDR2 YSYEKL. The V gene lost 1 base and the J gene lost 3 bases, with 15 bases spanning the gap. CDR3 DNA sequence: TGCGCCAGCAGCCAAGGGGATGGAGAGACGGACACTGAAGCTTTCTTT. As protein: CASSQGDGETDTEAFF.

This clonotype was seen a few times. The CDR3 loop reads CASNFGRAHTGKNIQYF. DNA of the CDR3: TGTGCCAGCAACTTCGGCCGGGCCCATACTGGCAAAAACATTCAGTACTTC. J is TRBJ2-4 and V is TRBV2; unclear D gene. Trimming left V 7 bases short and J 3 bases short, with 22 bases between. The CDR3 spans 17 residues. Germline V gene data show CDR1 as SNHLY and CDR2 as FYNNEI.

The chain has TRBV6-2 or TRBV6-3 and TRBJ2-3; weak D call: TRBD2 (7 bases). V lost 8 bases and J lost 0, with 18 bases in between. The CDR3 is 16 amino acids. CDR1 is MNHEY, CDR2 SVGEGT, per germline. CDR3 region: CASDWGGALSTDTQYF. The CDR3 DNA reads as TGTGCCAGCGACTGGGGGGGGGCATTGAGCACAGATACGCAGTATTTT.

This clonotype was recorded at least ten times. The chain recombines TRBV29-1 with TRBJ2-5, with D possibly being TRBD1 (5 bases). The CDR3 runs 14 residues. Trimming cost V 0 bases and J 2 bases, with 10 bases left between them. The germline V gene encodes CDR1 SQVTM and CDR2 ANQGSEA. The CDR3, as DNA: TGCAGCGTTGAAGAAAGGGGCGGACAAGAGACCCAGTACTTC. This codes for CSVEERGGQETQYF.

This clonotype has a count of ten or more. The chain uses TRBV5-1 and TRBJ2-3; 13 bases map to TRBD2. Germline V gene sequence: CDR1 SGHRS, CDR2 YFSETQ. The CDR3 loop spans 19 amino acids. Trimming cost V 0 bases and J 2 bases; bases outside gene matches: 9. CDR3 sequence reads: CASSLALWTSGGDTDTQYF. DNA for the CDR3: TGCGCCAGCAGCTTGGCCCTCTGGACTAGCGGGGGAGACACAGATACGCAGTATTTT.

The CDR3 here is CASSQDASNYGYTF. CDR3 bases: TGCGCCAGCAGCCAAGATGCCAGCAACTATGGCTACACCTTC. The chain carries TRBV4-1 and TRBJ1-2; D unresolved. The CDR3 is 14 residues long. Trimming removed 0 bases from V and 2 bases from J, with 7 bases in between. In germline, CDR1 is MGHRA, CDR2 YSYEKL.

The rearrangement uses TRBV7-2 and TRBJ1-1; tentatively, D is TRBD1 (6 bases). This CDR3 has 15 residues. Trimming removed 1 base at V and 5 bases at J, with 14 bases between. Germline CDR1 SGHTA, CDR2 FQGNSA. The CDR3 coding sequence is TGTGCCAGCAGCTTAGACCAGGGGAGTTGGACTGAAGCTTTCTTT. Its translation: CASSLDQGSWTEAFF.

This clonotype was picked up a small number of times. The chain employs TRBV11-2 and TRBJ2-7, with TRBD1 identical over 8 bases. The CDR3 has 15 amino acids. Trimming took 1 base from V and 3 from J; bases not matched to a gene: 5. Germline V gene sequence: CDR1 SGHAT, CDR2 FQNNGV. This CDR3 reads CASSLGQGLNYEQYV. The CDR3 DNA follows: TGTGCCAGCAGCTTAGGACAGGGGCTAAACTACGAGCAGTACGTC.

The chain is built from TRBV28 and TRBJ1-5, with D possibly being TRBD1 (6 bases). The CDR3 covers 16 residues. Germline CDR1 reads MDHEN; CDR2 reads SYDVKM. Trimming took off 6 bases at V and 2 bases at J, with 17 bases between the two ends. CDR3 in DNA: TGTGCCAGCAGGTCGGAGGGGGGGGCGGGCAATCAGCCCCAGCATTTT. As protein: CASRSEGGAGNQPQHF.

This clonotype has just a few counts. The CDR3 spells CASSQGRGNNEQFF. CDR3 DNA: TGCGCCAGCAGCCAGGGCAGGGGTAACAATGAGCAGTTCTTC. This rearrangement joins TRBV4-3 to TRBJ2-1, with D possibly TRBD1 on 6 matching bases. V dropped 3 bases and J dropped 5 bases, with 11 bases sitting between them. The CDR3 loop spans 14 amino acids. The V gene's germline CDR1 is LGHNA and CDR2 YSLEER.

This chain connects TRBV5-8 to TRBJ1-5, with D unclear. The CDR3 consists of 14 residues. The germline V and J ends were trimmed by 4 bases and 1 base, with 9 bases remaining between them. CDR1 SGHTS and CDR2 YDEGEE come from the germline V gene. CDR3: CASSAPASNQPQHF. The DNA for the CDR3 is TGTGCCAGCAGCGCCCCAGCCAGCAATCAGCCCCAGCATTTT.

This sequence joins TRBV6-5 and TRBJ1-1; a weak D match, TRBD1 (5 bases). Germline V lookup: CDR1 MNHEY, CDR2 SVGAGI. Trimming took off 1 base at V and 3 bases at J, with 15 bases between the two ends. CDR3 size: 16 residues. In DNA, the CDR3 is TGTGCCAGCAGTTACTATTTCAGGGTGGTGGACACTGAAGCTTTCTTT. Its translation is CASSYYFRVVDTEAFF.